This T cell receptor beta chain was sequenced for a study of blood T cell repertoires in COVID-19. Whole-study context: COVID-19 samples collected from the United States, Italy and Spain covered acute and convalescent phases. The analysed material was cDNA or gDNA that came from T cells, B-cell-depleted T cells, or PBMCs.

Per the germline V gene, CDR1 is MNHEY and CDR2 is SMNVEV (reference sequence). The CDR3 length is 16 residues. V lost 5 bases and J lost 8, with 21 bases in between. Original data processing: Amplification with reference gene primers provided the estimates of nucleated cell counts. Some clones are missing from TCRdb's copy, which holds only in-frame ones; the method was immunoSEQ multiplex PCR. The V and J calls and clone size are taken from that table; D and trimming were inferred from the DNA. The data contain approximately 250,000 clones, more than 75% of them seen just once; the ten biggest clones take up more than 4.5%. A few counts support this clone. Followed over time, Seattle patients had been enrolled while infection was active.

Source material: peripheral blood. The receptor's source is a woman aged 60 to 75 with COVID-19, enrolled during active disease. The chain is built from TRBV27 and TRBJ1-4, with D perhaps matching TRBD1 (6 bases). The CDR3 DNA reads as TGTGCCAGCAGTCCCGCGACAGGCACAGGACGGGAAAAACTGTTTTTT. This translates into CASSPATGTGREKLFF.